This TCR beta chain was sequenced in a study of identical twins. CDR1 is SEHNR, CDR2 FQNEAQ, per germline (reference sequence). V dropped 8 bases and J dropped 0 bases, with 10 bases sitting between them. CDR3 length: 13 residues. Study-level points and caveats: The abundant beta clonotypes from cord blood had fewer insertions, and memory repertoires had none of this. Beta out-of-frame sequences showed weaker excess twin sharing. Alpha sequences out of frame and shared by twins had excess low generation probability.

The cDNA had a unique molecular identifier and a template-switch universal primer site. One entry per CDR3 protein results from TCRdb running MiXCR on the 5' RACE reads. Of roughly 230,000 distinct CDR3 sequences listed, about 9% are singletons. This clonotype was observed many times. Its antigen is unidentified. These data also formed part of another study, on yellow fever vaccine responses in identical twins.

This receptor was identified in a woman in her late teens or twenties in good health. Source material: CD8+ T cells sorted from blood. The chain is built from TRBV7-9 and TRBJ1-1; D not resolved. The CDR3 region is CASVLGMNTEAFF. The CDR3 nucleotides are TGTGCCAGCGTACTGGGCATGAACACTGAAGCTTTCTTT.